This TCR beta chain comes out of a study of untreated major depressive disorder. Profiled with immunoSEQ multiplex PCR; TCRdb holds only in-frame clones, not every one. The sample shows about 19,000 clones, 80% to 95% of them seen only once. Trimming took 2 bases from V and 8 from J, leaving 15 bases between them. This CDR3 contains 13 residues. Germline-derived CDR1 and CDR2 are GTSNPN and SVGIG (reference sequence). Participants with major medical conditions, Axis I/II comorbidities, regular medication or illicit drug use were excluded. From thawed PBMCs, CD4+ T cells were purified by negative selection. As regards this clone: Its antigen is unknown.

Study-wide findings and caveats: Sequencing comparisons covered only three preselected Vbeta families. TRBV05-01 (Vbeta 5.1) usage was higher in CD4+ T cells of depressed patients than controls. Each subject's top five TRBV05-01 clones were all private.

This sequence joins TRBV30 and TRBJ1-2; D is unresolved. The sequenced sample consisted of CD4+ T cells from PBMCs. The origin of this receptor is a woman in her thirties or forties with major depressive disorder. The chain's CDR3 is CAWSRRQMSGYTF. CDR3 coding DNA: TGTGCCTGGAGTCGGCGTCAAATGAGCGGCTACACCTTC.